Listed below are T cell receptor beta chains from one sample, sequenced in a study of T cell changes during pregnancy in multiple sclerosis. Produced via immunoSEQ multiplex PCR; TCRdb's table is partial and in-frame only. In the table there are some 120,000 clones, roughly 92% of which are singletons. The specimen was peripheral blood, collected in the third trimester of pregnancy. Receptor source: a female donor with multiple sclerosis, enrolled in a pregnancy study. Both conserved end residues are part of each CDR3. D genes are given only for firm matches. For some rows the clone size is stated as once, few or many, or as a class when expanded; others skip it.

v_gene,abundance,d_gene,CDR3aa
TRBV4-2,NA,NA,CASSQSLGGSSTDTQYF
TRBV6-1,once,NA,CASSELESYEQYF
TRBV27,few,TRBD1,CASRAPGTAIEAFF
TRBV6-5,NA,NA,CASSYGGADTEAFF
TRBV7-9,NA,TRBD1,CASSPASGTGFYEQFF
TRBV4-1,NA,TRBD2,CASSHGLAGGIAKNIQYF
TRBV6-6,NA,NA,CASSYGTPNYGYTF
TRBV25-1,once,NA,CASSETVTGYTF
TRBV10-3,NA,TRBD1,CATGAAGGSNQPQHF
TRBV13,NA,TRBD1,CASSHRDRGSRAFF
TRBV7-2,once,NA,CASSLGTSTYGYTF
TRBV2,NA,TRBD1,CASSSYRGTGELFF
TRBV6-1,NA,TRBD2,CASSELAVLWETQYF
TRBV5-6,NA,NA,CASSLGQFGSYGYTF
TRBV21-1,NA,NA,CASSKFYRDRGNGLFF
TRBV14,NA,TRBD1,CASSPGQAFYGYTF
TRBV28,NA,TRBD2,CASRPSGTDTQYF
TRBV5-1,few,TRBD1,CASLGQGNTGELFF
TRBV6-4,NA,NA,CASSEGESDNSPLHF
TRBV21-1,once,NA,CASSKARVPGGPCQPQHF
TRBV5-5,NA,NA,CASSLDLGAEAFF
TRBV28,NA,NA,CASSLRGHYGYTF
TRBV6-1,NA,NA,CASRVSGSEQYF
TRBV28,NA,NA,CASSSDNYGYTF
TRBV30,NA,NA,CAWSRVSSYNEQFF
TRBV5-1,NA,NA,CASSLGSNYGYTF
TRBV27,NA,NA,CASTQLRVANTGELFF
TRBV5-1,NA,NA,CASSIDGGNTDTQYF
TRBV6-1,NA,TRBD2,CASSVAGTYEQYF
TRBV28,once,NA,CASSLTGFQPQHF
TRBV18,NA,TRBD1,CASSPVQGNQPQHF
TRBV5-4,once,NA,CASSLLGPYEQYF
TRBV6-1,NA,NA,CASQGLQGWREQYF
TRBV5-6,NA,TRBD2,CASSLGLAGSSYNEQFF
TRBV27,NA,TRBD1,CASRWDRLSYEQYF
TRBV30,NA,NA,CAWSRSGRGNQPQHF
TRBV27,NA,TRBD1,CASSPDRGMTYEQYF
TRBV7-9,NA,TRBD2,CASSLERSGRFSYEQYF
TRBV6-1,NA,TRBD1,CASSEGQGTNEKLFF
TRBV4-1,NA,TRBD1,CASSHEVGQGGEKLFF
TRBV2,NA,TRBD1,CASSETGINTGELFF
TRBV2,NA,NA,CASSPQGGPNEKLFF
TRBV30,NA,NA,CAWSVRGFSTEAFF
TRBV27,NA,TRBD1,CASSLTGFEAFF